This section outlines one T cell receptor (beta chain) sequence together with its context. Its antigen remains unidentified. CFSE-dim autoproliferating and CFSE-high non-proliferating T cells from unstimulated culture were sequenced separately. About 50 million CFSE-labeled PBMCs were cultured less than nine days unstimulated, then replicate wells were pooled. CFSE at 0.5 uM labeled the PBMCs, which were then cultured unstimulated. Per germline, CDR1 MDHEN and CDR2 SYDVKM. The CDR3 has 14 residues. The V gene end was trimmed by 6 bases and the J gene end by 7 bases; junction bases not matched to a gene: 9. The record originates from a study of memory B cells and T cells in multiple sclerosis. Study-level results: Clone-set sizes differed between compartments, so shared clonotype counts needed normalization.

Only in-frame clones appear in the TCRdb table, and some are missing; sequencing was by immunoSEQ multiplex PCR. Of approximately 32,000 clones in the sample, 86% were seen once. The sequence derives from a human donor with multiple sclerosis. This chain connects TRBV28 to TRBJ2-5; 9 bases are a match to TRBD1. Sample: PBMCs from blood kept in culture. The CDR3, as DNA: TGTGCCAGCAGCAAAACAGGGGGCGCGGGGACCCAGTACTTC. This gives the protein CASSKTGGAGTQYF. The variable domain in full, completed from reference TRBV28 and TRBJ2-5, reads DVKVTQSSRYLVKRTGEKVFLECVQDMDHENMFWYRQDPGLGLRLIYFSYDVKMKEKGDIPEGYSVSREKKERFSLILESASTNQTSMYLCASSKTGGAGTQYFGPGTRLLVL.